This entry is about one T cell receptor (beta chain). The sample is drawn from a study of blood T cell repertoires in COVID-19. Assay used: immunoSEQ multiplex PCR; TCRdb lists only in-frame clones, some missing. The table includes roughly 330,000 clones, about 87% detected once. The sample consisted of peripheral blood. This TCR was sampled from a man aged 25 to 45 with COVID-19, enrolled during active disease.

CDR3 amino acids: CASSPGGGGSQHF. The DNA for the CDR3 is TGCGCCAGCAGCCCCGGAGGGGGCGGGTCCCAGCATTTT. The V gene is TRBV5-1, the J gene TRBJ1-5; 7 bases line up with TRBD1. The CDR3 covers 13 residues. Germline assignment: CDR1 SGHRS and CDR2 YFSETQ. J gave up 11 bases and V 4 bases, and 9 bases lay outside the gene matches.